This T cell receptor (beta chain) came from a study of T cell responses to AZD1222 COVID-19 vaccine (dated by TCRdb to about 2021). In terms of the full investigation: TCR sequencing was performed for about 250 trial participants, of whom about 200 were given two doses of AZD1222 and approximately 25 were given two doses of MenACWY control vaccine. Enrollment into the trials was organized by age into subgroups of 18-55, 56-69 and 70-plus years, and those subgroups contained roughly 150, 30 and 60 TCR-sequenced participants, respectively. Results and caveats for the whole study, not just this receptor: CD4 TCRs associated with the vaccine covered the entire spike protein, and the dominant responses were in regions 160-218 and 743-854. Participants were mostly white British, with more females than males. The authors suggested clonal diversity may have been underestimated. In the small 56-69-year group, the increase in depth fell short of significance, most likely because of low power. Conclusions about previously exposed vaccinees were limited because only a handful of AZD1222 recipients were SARS-CoV-2 seropositive at baseline. Reportedly, close to half of the unique spike-specific TCRs recognized epitopes lying outside the regions that are mutated in the B.1.351 and B.1.1.7 variants. After two AZD1222 doses, spike-specific TCR breadth and depth were significantly higher than at day 0 and than in MenACWY recipients. Because no day 14 peak-response samples were available, the repertoires could be characterized only after the peak T cell response.

The CDR3 regions of human TCRbeta chains were analyzed by immunosequencing. The source study handled its data this way. TCRs in the repertoires were compared against a reference library of SARS-CoV-2-specific TCRs that had been generated with the MIRA antigen-specificity platform. Breadth was defined as the fraction of unique TCRs that were SARS-CoV-2-associated, and depth was defined as the fraction of total T cells that were SARS-CoV-2-associated. Using the MIRA data, every spike-specific TCR was mapped to the spike region that the TCR reacted to and assigned to either a CD4 or a CD8 class. Log10-transformed breadth and depth values were compared by one-way ANOVA with Sidak's multiple comparisons tests. The source is immuneACCESS, and TCRdb retained only in-frame sequences with V and J called. Part of the clones is not carried over; for the studies checked, unresolved V genes explain less than half of this, and the remainder is unexplained. That table furnishes V, J and clone size, whereas the DNA furnished D and trimming. The sample includes approximately 80,000 clones, with roughly 90% observed a single time. The top ten clones comprise less than 35% of the sample.

Based on the germline V gene, the CDR1 and CDR2 sequences are SQVTM and ANQGSEA. From V the trimming removes 4 bases and from J it removes 0 bases, while the gene matches leave 12 bases of the junction unaccounted for. From its cysteine to its phenylalanine, the CDR3 spans 16 amino acids. Only the CDR3 part of the read is kept: 48 bases, read in frame from the first base. The intended sense of this specimen's time point label: about 28 days (+/-7) after the second vaccine dose. Because spike-specific TCR depth and breadth did not differ between the two schedules, AZD1222 recipients who got a second dose at roughly 4 weeks were pooled with those who got a second dose at roughly 12 weeks. The vaccinee samples were drawn from two UK trials, COV001 and COV002, one of which was a single-blind randomized controlled phase 2/3 trial testing AZD1222 (ChAdOx1 nCoV-19) in healthy adults. Trial participant PBMC samples were collected at day 0 and day 28 after the second dose for TCRbeta chain sequencing.

On this clone itself: Its recognized antigen is unknown. Base-call qualities are not available, and no considerably larger clone is one nucleotide away.

The receptor chain draws on TRBV29-1 and TRBJ2-7; 7 junctional bases match TRBD1. The TCR originated in an adult who received the AZD1222 COVID-19 vaccine. The input for sequencing was peripheral blood, taken 28 days after the second AZD1222 dose. Here is the DNA: TGCAGCGTTGGGGAACAGGGGCCCCAAAGCTCCTACGAGCAGTACTTC. It translates as CSVGEQGPQSSYEQYF.